These 19 T cell receptor beta chains were sequenced from one sample in a study of T cell clonality in common variable immunodeficiency. The assay was immunoSEQ multiplex PCR, and TCRdb's table has in-frame clones only and misses some. In total the sample includes 25,000 or so clones, none of them seen once. These receptors' targets are unknown. Findings and caveats of the study: Fewer deletions and N-nucleotide insertions were reportedly seen in common variable immunodeficiency TCR beta sequences.

Sequencing was done on a sample of peripheral blood mononuclear cells. These TCRs come from a human donor with common variable immunodeficiency.

On this clone: The CDR3 end lies 3 residues beyond the end of the read and is filled in from the germline J gene. The chain employs TRBV20-1 and TRBJ2-1; 9 bases are shared with TRBD2. CDR1 and CDR2 (germline): DFQATT, SNEGSKA (reference sequence). There are 13 residues in the CDR3. V gave up 5 bases and J gave up 7 bases; unmatched junction bases: 6. Partial CDR3 DNA: TGCAGTGCTTCTAGCGGGAACCTGAATGAG. This sequence encodes CSASSGNLNE. The entire CDR3 is CSASSGNLNEQFF.

On this clone itself: Sequencing ends 3 residues short of the CDR3 end; the germline J gene provides the rest. The rearrangement uses TRBV7-9 and TRBJ1-1; D is undetermined. CDR1 and CDR2 from the germline V gene are SEHNR and FQNEAQ (reference sequence). Trimming stripped 5 bases from V and 4 bases from J, with 8 bases between. CDR3 length equals 12 residues. The CDR3 bases that were read are TGTGCCAGCAGCCCTTCCCGCACTGAA. This translates into CASSPSRTE. The CDR3 in full is CASSPSRTEAFF.

With respect to this clone: The read halts 3 residues ahead of the CDR3 end, with the missing end drawn from the germline J gene. The J gene is TRBJ1-2, the V gene TRBV18, with D perhaps TRBD1 (5 bases). Germline CDR1 KGHSH, CDR2 LQKENI. The CDR3 length is 14 residues. V shed 2 bases and J shed 2 bases, with 9 bases lying between them. Here the CDR3 reads CASSPGAQNYGYTF. CDR3 bases read: TGTGCCAGCTCACCAGGGGCACAAAACTATGGC.

Many counts were recorded for this clone. The CDR3 end falls 3 residues outside the read, so it is completed with the germline J gene. The rearrangement links TRBV5-6 to TRBJ1-1; a possible D gene is TRBD1 (5 bases). Germline CDR1 SGHDT, CDR2 YYEEEE. There are 14 residues in the CDR3. CDR3 sequence reads: CASSKALRGKEAFF. CDR3 bases read: TGTGCCAGCTCGAAGGCCCTTAGGGGCAAGGAA. Drawing the rest from reference TRBV5-6 and TRBJ1-1, the complete variable domain is DAGVTQSPTHLIKTRGQQVTLRCSPKSGHDTVSWYQQALGQGPQFIFQYYEEEERQRGNFPDRFSGHQFPNYSSELNVNALLLGDSALYLCASSKALRGKEAFFGQGTRLTVV.

Details on this clone: The CDR3 end falls 3 residues outside the read, so it is completed with the germline J gene. The rearrangement uses TRBV5-1 and TRBJ2-5; TRBD2 aligns across 8 bases. The CDR3 extends over 15 amino acids. Looked up from germline, CDR1 is SGHRS and CDR2 is YFSETQ. Trimming removed 4 bases from V and 4 bases from J; junction bases left unmatched: 9. CDR3 in amino acids: CASSPDAGGPETQYF. The DNA read from the CDR3 is TGCGCCAGCAGCCCTGATGCGGGGGGCCCAGAGACC.

This clone has a count of ten or more. Other DNA sequences in the same sample also yield this CDR3. CDR3 sequence: CASSLGSGSYEQYF. CDR3 DNA (partial): TGCGCCAGCAGCTTGGGGTCGGGGTCCTACGAG. This chain uses TRBV5-1 with TRBJ2-7; the D gene is possibly TRBD2 (5 bases). The read terminates 3 residues ahead of where the CDR3 ends, so the germline J gene completes it. Trimming pared 0 bases from V and 1 base from J, leaving 8 bases between. CDR3 length: 14 residues. In germline, CDR1 is SGHRS, CDR2 YFSETQ.

This clone has ten or more counts. From the germline J gene comes the end of the CDR3, since the read stops 3 residues before it. V gene TRBV29-1 combines with J gene TRBJ1-1; D may be TRBD1 (5 bases). CDR1 is SQVTM, CDR2 ANQGSEA, per germline. The CDR3 runs to 12 residues. The V end was cut by 5 bases, the J end by 4 bases, with 11 bases between. The DNA read from the CDR3 is TGCAGCGTTTCAGGGTTTACCACTGAA. Its translation: CSVSGFTTE. The entire CDR3 protein is CSVSGFTTEAFF.

This clone has ten or more counts. With the read ending 3 residues before the CDR3 end, the germline J gene is used to fill in that end. The chain uses TRBV10-3 and TRBJ2-1, with D possibly being TRBD1 (7 bases). Trimming removed 2 bases at V and 8 bases at J, with 25 bases between. Germline lookup yields CDR1 ENHRY and CDR2 SYGVKD. The CDR3 runs 18 residues. The CDR3 DNA, read in part, is TGTGCCATCAGTGAGACTGGACAGGATACCACAGGGAGGTATGAG. Its protein product is CAISETGQDTTGRYE. The entire CDR3 protein reads CAISETGQDTTGRYEQFF.

This clone has more than one count but fewer than ten. The read falls 3 residues short of the CDR3 end, and the missing part is taken from the germline J gene. This chain uses TRBV10-3 with TRBJ2-7; D may be TRBD1 (6 bases). Per the germline V gene, CDR1 is ENHRY and CDR2 is SYGVKD. This CDR3 spans 13 amino acids. With 2 bases removed from V and 3 bases from J, the gap between germline ends came to 8 bases. The chain's CDR3 is CAISEGGLYEQYF. The part of the CDR3 DNA that was read is TGTGCCATCAGTGAGGGGGGCCTCTACGAG.

This clone came up a few times. The read terminates 3 residues before the CDR3 end, so the remaining end is supplied by the germline J gene. The chain combines TRBV5-6 with TRBJ1-4, with TRBD1 matching 9 bases. The CDR3 length is 15 residues. The V segment lost 3 bases and the J segment 6 bases; nucleotides outside the gene matches: 6. Germline CDR1 reads SGHDT; CDR2 reads YYEEEE. The CDR3 sequence: CASSSQGAWDEKLFF. Partial CDR3 DNA: TGTGCCAGCAGCTCACAGGGGGCGTGGGATGAAAAA.

As for this clone: Read data end 3 residues before the CDR3 end; the end is taken from the germline J gene. V is TRBV5-1 and J is TRBJ1-2; D is unclear. CDR1 is SGHRS and CDR2 is YFSETQ in the germline V gene. There are 13 residues in the CDR3. CDR3 DNA (partial): TGCGCCAGCAGCTTGGAAGGCCTCGGGGGC. Its protein product is CASSLEGLGG. The full-length CDR3 reads as CASSLEGLGGYTF.

This clone has a count of ten or more. With the read ending 3 residues before the CDR3 end, the germline J gene is used to fill in that end. The V and J genes are TRBV18 and TRBJ1-5, with D maybe TRBD1 (6 bases). Germline loops: CDR1 KGHSH, CDR2 LQKENI. Trimming took 4 bases from V and 0 from J, leaving 10 bases between them. The CDR3 sequence is 15 residues long. The CDR3: CASSRGGYSNQPQHF. CDR3 DNA, as far as it was read: TGTGCCAGCTCACGCGGGGGCTATAGCAATCAGCCC.

This clone was seen more than once but under ten times. The CDR3 is cut off 3 residues early in the read; its end comes from the germline J gene. The gene calls are TRBV19 and TRBJ1-5; 9 bases map to TRBD1. Losses at the gene ends were 5 bases for V and 0 bases for J; bases not matched to a gene: 8. From germline, CDR1 is LNHDA and CDR2 SQIVND (reference sequence). CDR3 length: 17 amino acids. Incomplete CDR3 DNA: TGTGCCAGTAGTGGACAGGGGCTATCTTATAGCAATCAGCCC. The encoded protein is CASSGQGLSYSNQP. The entire CDR3 reads CASSGQGLSYSNQPQHF.

Notes on this clone: The CDR3 end is not reached by the read, which stops 3 residues before it; the germline J gene fills it in. The rearrangement uses TRBV2 and TRBJ1-5; 9 positions match TRBD1. The CDR3 has 14 amino acids. V shed 6 bases, J shed 6 bases, and the junction held 6 bases outside the gene matches. CDR1 and CDR2 from the germline V gene are SNHLY and FYNNEI. CDR3 sequence reads: CASRPGTGSQPQHF. The sequenced CDR3 bases are TGTGCCAGCAGACCCGGGACAGGGAGTCAGCCC.

This clone was seen only a few times. The read terminates 3 residues before the CDR3 end, so the remaining end is supplied by the germline J gene. The V and J genes are TRBV20-1 and TRBJ2-1; 8 nucleotides agree with TRBD2. Trimming at V came to 4 bases and at J to 8 bases, leaving 19 bases not matched to a gene. The CDR3 totals 17 residues. CDR1 and CDR2 (germline): DFQATT, SNEGSKA (reference sequence). This CDR3 is CSANVAGGRAGIYEQFF. The part of the CDR3 DNA that was read is TGCAGTGCTAATGTTGCGGGGGGACGGGCGGGGATCTATGAG.

The table lists this clone with many counts. The read halts 3 residues ahead of the CDR3 end, with the missing end drawn from the germline J gene. The chain employs TRBV20-1 and TRBJ1-1, with 12 nucleotides matching TRBD1. The CDR3 is 17 residues long. With V trimmed by 0 bases and J by 1 base, 6 bases remained unmatched. Germline CDR1 is DFQATT and CDR2 is SNEGSKA (reference sequence). The CDR3 sequence: CSARDAGTGGRNTEAFF. The covered CDR3 bases are TGCAGTGCTAGAGATGCAGGGACAGGGGGCCGGAACACTGAA.

The table lists this clone with many counts. The read finishes 3 residues shy of the CDR3 end, and the germline J gene is used to complete it. The chain couples TRBV5-1 to TRBJ1-2, with D possibly TRBD1 on 5 matching bases. Germline V gene sequence: CDR1 SGHRS, CDR2 YFSETQ. Trimming left V 1 base short and J 5 bases short, with 15 bases between. The CDR3 sequence is 15 residues long. The CDR3 spells CASSLSNAGEYGYTF. CDR3 DNA, as far as it was read: TGCGCCAGCAGCTTGTCCAACGCGGGGGAATATGGC.

As concerns this clone: The CDR3 end is not reached by the read, which stops 3 residues before it; the germline J gene fills it in. This chain connects TRBV7-9 to TRBJ2-5, with TRBD1 as a possible D gene (6 bases). Germline-derived CDR1 and CDR2 are SEHNR and FQNEAQ (reference sequence). V was pared by 1 base and J by 6 bases, with 12 bases between. The CDR3 spans 14 residues. The CDR3 is CASSLVRGTQTQYF. CDR3 DNA (partial): TGTGCCAGCAGCTTAGTCAGGGGAACGCAGACC.

This clone has a count of ten or more. The read falls 3 residues short of the CDR3 end, and the missing part is taken from the germline J gene. The genes are TRBV5-4 and TRBJ1-1; tentatively, D is TRBD1 (5 bases). This CDR3 contains 15 residues. Looked up from germline, CDR1 is SGHNT and CDR2 is YYREEE (reference sequence). Between the trimmed V and J ends, which lost 6 bases and 2 bases, there was a span of 17 bases. The DNA read from the CDR3 is TGTGCCAGCACTCCCCGGGGGTGGGAAAACACTGAA. Protein sequence: CASTPRGWENTE. The entire CDR3 reads CASTPRGWENTEAFF.